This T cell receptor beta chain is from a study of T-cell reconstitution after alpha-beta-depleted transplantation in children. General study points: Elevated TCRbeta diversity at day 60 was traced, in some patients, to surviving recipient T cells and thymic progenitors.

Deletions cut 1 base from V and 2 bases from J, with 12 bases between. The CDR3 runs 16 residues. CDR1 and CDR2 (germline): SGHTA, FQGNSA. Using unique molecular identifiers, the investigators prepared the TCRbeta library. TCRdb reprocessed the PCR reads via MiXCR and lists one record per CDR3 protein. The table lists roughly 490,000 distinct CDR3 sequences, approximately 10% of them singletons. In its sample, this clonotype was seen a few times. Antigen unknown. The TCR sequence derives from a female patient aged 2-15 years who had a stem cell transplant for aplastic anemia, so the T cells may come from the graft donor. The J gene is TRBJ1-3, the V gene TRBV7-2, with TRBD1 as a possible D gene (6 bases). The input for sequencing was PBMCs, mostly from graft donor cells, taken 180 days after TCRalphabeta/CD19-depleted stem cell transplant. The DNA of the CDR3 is TGTGCCAGCAGCTTAGTGGCAGGGGTACCTGGAAACACCATATATTTT. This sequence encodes CASSLVAGVPGNTIYF.